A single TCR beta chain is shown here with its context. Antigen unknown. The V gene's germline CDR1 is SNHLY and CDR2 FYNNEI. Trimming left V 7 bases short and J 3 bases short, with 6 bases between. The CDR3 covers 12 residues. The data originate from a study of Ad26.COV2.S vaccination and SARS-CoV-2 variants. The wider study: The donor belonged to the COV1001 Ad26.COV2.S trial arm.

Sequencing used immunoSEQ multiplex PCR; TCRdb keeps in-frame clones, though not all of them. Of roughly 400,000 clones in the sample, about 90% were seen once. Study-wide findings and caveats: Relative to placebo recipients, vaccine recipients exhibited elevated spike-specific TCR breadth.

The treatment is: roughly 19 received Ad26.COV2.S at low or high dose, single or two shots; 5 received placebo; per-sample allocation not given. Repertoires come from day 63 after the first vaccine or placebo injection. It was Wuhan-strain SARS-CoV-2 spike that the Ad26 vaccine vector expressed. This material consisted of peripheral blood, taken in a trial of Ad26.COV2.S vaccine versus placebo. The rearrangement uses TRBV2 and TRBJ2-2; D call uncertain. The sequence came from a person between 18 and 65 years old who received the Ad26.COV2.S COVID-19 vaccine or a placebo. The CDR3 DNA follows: TGTGCCAGCAATGATGACACCGGGGAGCTGTTTTTT. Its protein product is CASNDDTGELFF.